This T cell receptor beta chain emerged from a study of cytomegalovirus exposure and HLA in healthy donors. Primers included in the PCR were 60 Vbeta and 13 Jbeta primers. Data came from immunoSEQ multiplex PCR; TCRdb stores just in-frame clones and leaves some out. This sample's table reports roughly 34,000 clones. CDR3 length: 16 amino acids. Losses at the gene ends were 7 bases for V and 3 bases for J; bases not matched to a gene: 14. Germline loops: CDR1 SNHLY, CDR2 FYNNEI. The chain carries TRBV2 and TRBJ2-7; 8 bases agree with TRBD1. Sequencing was done on a sample of PBMCs. The clonotype was recovered from a man aged 35 to 55 in good health and CMV-seronegative. The DNA of the CDR3 is TGTGCCAGCACTCCATCCCAGGGGGCGGGCCTCTACGAGCAGTACTTC. This codes for CASTPSQGAGLYEQYF.